This TCR beta chain was documented in a study of blood T cell repertoires in COVID-19. Generated by immunoSEQ multiplex PCR, the TCRdb table keeps only in-frame clones and is missing some. There are 130,000 or so clones in the sample; more than 80% occur only once, and roughly 4.5% lies in the top ten. The CDR3 consists of 18 residues. Trimming removed 3 bases at V and 0 bases at J, with 18 bases between. Germline-derived CDR1 and CDR2 are KGHDR and SFDVKD. Source material: peripheral blood. This chain joins TRBV24-1 and TRBJ2-3; D is perhaps TRBD2 (6 bases). The receptor was derived from a human donor in a cohort sampled during active COVID-19. CDR3 residues: CATSDPRDSGSSTDTQYF. In DNA form, the CDR3 reads TGTGCCACCAGTGATCCCCGGGACTCCGGATCTAGCACAGATACGCAGTATTTT.